This TCR beta chain comes out of a study of graft-versus-host responses after intestinal transplantation. Study as a whole: Induction using anti-thymocyte globulin, followed by tacrolimus and steroids for 2 to 4 years, was given to all recipients.

CDR1 is LNHDA, CDR2 SQIVND, per germline (reference sequence). V shed 1 base, J shed 3 bases, and the junction held 17 bases outside the gene matches. The CDR3 loop spans 20 amino acids. Sequencing used immunoSEQ multiplex PCR; TCRdb keeps in-frame clones, though not all of them. The data show tens of thousands of clones, with about four fifths seen just once and around 20% held by the top ten. Notes on this clone: Its antigen remains unidentified.

This clonotype was obtained from a human donor who received an intestinal transplant. The chain has TRBV19 and TRBJ1-1, with 10 nucleotides matching TRBD1. Sequencing used unstimulated CD8+ T cells sorted from spleen or lymph node cells, obtained before intestinal transplant. CDR3: CASSIAPGQGEHILDTEAFF. DNA of the CDR3: TGTGCCAGTAGTATAGCTCCCGGACAGGGGGAACATATATTGGACACTGAAGCTTTCTTT.